Presented here are 16 T cell receptor beta chains from one specimen sequenced in a study of blood T cell repertoires in COVID-19. Some clones are missing from TCRdb's copy, which holds only in-frame ones; the method was immunoSEQ multiplex PCR. The table shows some 150,000 clones, with 85% occurring only once. Sequencing was done on a sample of peripheral blood. The receptors shown here come from a middle-aged woman with active or convalescent COVID-19.

The CDR3 DNA sequence: TGCGCCAGCAGCTTGGACGGAACCCTTGGAGATGGCTACACCTTC. It is translated as CASSLDGTLGDGYTF. The rearrangement links TRBV5-1 to TRBJ1-2; D is undetermined. The CDR3 loop spans 15 amino acids. Trimming took off 0 bases at V and 6 bases at J, with 15 bases between the two ends. Per germline, CDR1 SGHRS and CDR2 YFSETQ.

V and J are TRBV19 and TRBJ1-1, with 8 bases aligning to TRBD1. Germline values: CDR1 LNHDA, CDR2 SQIVND (reference sequence). This CDR3 contains 14 residues. With 7 bases clipped from V and 0 bases from J, the junction kept 4 bases outside the gene matches. For the CDR3, the DNA is TGTGCCAGTACCCAGGGGGCCGTGAACACTGAAGCTTTCTTT. This translates into CASTQGAVNTEAFF.

The chain employs TRBV5-1 and TRBJ1-1; the D gene is possibly TRBD1 (6 bases). V was trimmed by 1 base and J by 4 bases, leaving 11 bases between them. CDR3 length: 14 residues. Germline V lookup: CDR1 SGHRS, CDR2 YFSETQ. The CDR3 protein is CASSLSGGPTEAFF. In DNA form, the CDR3 reads TGCGCCAGCAGCTTGTCGGGGGGCCCCACTGAAGCTTTCTTT.

The DNA for the CDR3 is TGTGCCAGCAGACCGGGACAGGGGATACAAGGCAATGAGCAGTTCTTC. This codes for CASRPGQGIQGNEQFF. V usage is TRBV27 and J usage is TRBJ2-1; 10 nucleotides align to TRBD1. Per the germline V gene, CDR1 is MNHEY and CDR2 is SMNVEV (reference sequence). The CDR3 loop spans 16 amino acids. V gave up 6 bases and J gave up 6 bases; unmatched junction bases: 11.

This clone has just one count. The chain links TRBV13 to TRBJ2-3; perhaps TRBD1 as D (5 bases). Germline-derived CDR1 and CDR2 are PRHDT and FYEKMQ (reference sequence). Trimming took off 0 bases at V and 5 bases at J, with 9 bases between the two ends. The CDR3 runs 14 residues. CDR3 nucleotide sequence: TGTGCCAGCAGCTTAGGGGGGCGAGGAGATACGCAGTATTTT. Translation gives CASSLGGRGDTQYF.

The rearrangement joins TRBV19 to TRBJ2-1; 10 bases align to TRBD1. The V segment lost 2 bases and the J segment 1 base; nucleotides outside the gene matches: 5. CDR1 is LNHDA, CDR2 SQIVND, per germline (reference sequence). The CDR3 covers 17 residues. The CDR3 protein is CASSIRGGQGSYNEQFF. The DNA of the CDR3 is TGTGCCAGTAGTATACGCGGGGGACAGGGGTCCTACAATGAGCAGTTCTTC. Full variable domain (outside the CDR3, taken from reference TRBV19 and TRBJ2-1): DGGITQSPKYLFRKEGQNVTLSCEQNLNHDAMYWYRQDPGQGLRLIYYSQIVNDFQKGDIAEGYSVSREKKESFPLTVTSAQKNPTAFYLCASSIRGGQGSYNEQFFGPGTRLTVL.

The J gene is TRBJ1-1, the V gene TRBV27; D not resolved. V shed 2 bases and J shed 5 bases, with 9 bases lying between them. Per germline, CDR1 MNHEY and CDR2 SMNVEV (reference sequence). CDR3 length: 13 amino acids. DNA of the CDR3: TGTGCCAGCAGTTTACGGGAGGGTACTGAAGCTTTCTTT. The encoded protein is CASSLREGTEAFF.

The V gene is TRBV7-9, the J gene TRBJ2-6; TRBD1 matches at 12 bases. Germline trimming cut 5 bases from V and 3 bases from J; bases unmatched to any gene: 14. Germline lookup yields CDR1 SEHNR and CDR2 FQNEAQ (reference sequence). The CDR3 extends over 20 amino acids. CDR3 protein: CASSRLARDRGRGGANVLTF. The CDR3 DNA reads as TGTGCCAGCAGCAGGTTGGCCCGGGACAGGGGGCGCGGTGGGGCCAACGTCCTGACTTTC.

The chain recombines TRBV28 with TRBJ1-3; TRBD1 matches at 8 bases. The V segment lost 3 bases and the J segment 4 bases; nucleotides outside the gene matches: 2. CDR1 is MDHEN, CDR2 SYDVKM, per germline. CDR3 length: 14 residues. In DNA, the CDR3 is TGTGCCAGCAGTTTCGGACAGGGAGGAAACACCATATATTTT. It is translated as CASSFGQGGNTIYF.

The sample holds a few counts of this clone. The gene calls are TRBV5-4 and TRBJ2-7, with TRBD1 identical over 7 bases. Per the germline V gene, CDR1 is SGHNT and CDR2 is YYREEE (reference sequence). The length of the CDR3 is 13 residues. Unmatched junction bases numbered 7, after V lost 4 bases and J lost 6 bases. The CDR3 here is CASSRDRGAEQYF. CDR3 DNA: TGTGCCAGCAGCAGGGACAGAGGGGCCGAGCAGTACTTC.

CDR3 in amino acids: CASSLVTSGGLYTDTQYF. The CDR3 bases are TGTGCCAGCAGCCTCGTGACTAGCGGGGGGCTTTACACAGATACGCAGTATTTT. The chain recombines TRBV2 with TRBJ2-3; 13 bases fit TRBD2. V trimming: 6 bases; J trimming: 2 bases; junction bases outside the gene matches: 11. CDR1 is SNHLY, CDR2 FYNNEI, per germline. This CDR3 spans 18 amino acids.

The chain recombines TRBV5-6 with TRBJ1-4; 8 bases match TRBD1. The length of the CDR3 is 15 residues. Germline lookup yields CDR1 SGHDT and CDR2 YYEEEE. V shed 4 bases, J shed 5 bases, and the junction held 7 bases outside the gene matches. The CDR3 protein is CASSPQGARNEKLFF. CDR3 in DNA: TGTGCCAGCAGCCCCCAGGGGGCGCGGAATGAAAAACTGTTTTTT.

This chain connects TRBV7-6 to TRBJ2-2; 13 positions match TRBD2. This CDR3 has 18 amino acids. Germline trimming cut 2 bases from V and 6 bases from J; bases unmatched to any gene: 9. Germline V gives CDR1 SGHVS, CDR2 FNYEAQ. The CDR3 sequence is CASSLTEGGLAGSGELFF. The DNA of the CDR3 is TGTGCCAGCAGCTTAACGGAGGGGGGACTAGCGGGATCCGGGGAGCTGTTTTTT.

This rearrangement joins TRBV27 to TRBJ2-7, with D possibly TRBD2 on 5 matching bases. The CDR3 contains 13 residues. From germline, CDR1 is MNHEY and CDR2 SMNVEV (reference sequence). Between the trimmed V and J ends, which lost 5 bases and 0 bases, there was a span of 8 bases. Written as DNA, the CDR3 is TGTGCCAGCAGTCCGGGGAGCTCCTACGAGCAGTACTTC. Protein sequence: CASSPGSSYEQYF.

CDR3 bases: TGTGCCAGCAGTTTCCCGACTAGCGGGGGGGCCTACAATGAGCAGTTCTTC. This codes for CASSFPTSGGAYNEQFF. The chain couples TRBV28 to TRBJ2-1; 14 bases line up with TRBD2. The CDR3 loop spans 17 amino acids. With 3 bases clipped from V and 2 bases from J, the junction kept 3 bases outside the gene matches. Germline V gives CDR1 MDHEN, CDR2 SYDVKM.

The rearrangement links TRBV6-6 to TRBJ2-7; D possibly corresponds to TRBD2 (5 bases). V lost 5 bases to trimming and J lost 3 bases, with 11 bases between them. The CDR3 extends over 13 amino acids. The germline gives CDR1 MNHNY, CDR2 SVGAGI (reference sequence). The CDR3 DNA follows: TGTGCCAGCAGTACGGGGTATTACTACGAGCAGTACTTC. This codes for CASSTGYYYEQYF.